Below are 29 T cell receptor beta chains sequenced from a single sample in a study of T cells after yellow fever vaccination. Using its own MiXCR run on the 5' RACE reads, TCRdb lists one record per CDR3 protein. The sample shows some 260,000 distinct CDR3 sequences, roughly 4.8% of them seen only once. The input for sequencing was CD4+ T cells sorted from PBMCs, taken on the day of the yellow fever booster vaccination. The source of these receptors is a man younger than 30 who received the YFV17D yellow fever vaccine.

This clonotype was found a few times. The CDR3 sequence: CASSTFTSSAYNEQFF. CDR3 nucleotides: TGCGCCAGCAGCACCTTTACTAGTAGCGCTTACAATGAGCAGTTCTTC. V usage is TRBV5-1 and J usage is TRBJ2-1, with a possible D match to TRBD2 (5 bases). V lost 4 bases, J lost 4 bases, and 18 bases lay in between. The length of the CDR3 is 16 residues. From germline, CDR1 is SGHRS and CDR2 YFSETQ.

This clonotype was seen a handful of times. The rearrangement uses TRBV4-3 and TRBJ2-6; D may be TRBD2 (5 bases). The ends were cut back, 0 bases at V and 2 bases at J, with 11 bases in the middle. The CDR3 is 17 amino acids. Germline loops: CDR1 LGHNA, CDR2 YSLEER. This chain's CDR3 is CASSQDYEGAGANVLTF. In DNA form, the CDR3 reads TGCGCCAGCAGCCAAGATTACGAGGGAGCTGGGGCCAACGTCCTGACTTTC.

This clonotype was counted at least ten times. This chain links TRBV7-2 with TRBJ2-5; D ambiguous. V was trimmed by 3 bases and J by 4 bases, leaving 6 bases between them. The CDR3 is 12 amino acids. Germline CDR1 SGHTA, CDR2 FQGNSA. CDR3 sequence reads: CASSFGRETQYF. CDR3 in DNA: TGTGCCAGCAGCTTCGGTAGAGAGACCCAGTACTTC. Looking up the rest from reference TRBV7-2 and TRBJ2-5 gives the full variable domain: GAGVSQSPSNKVTEKGKDVELRCDPISGHTALYWYRQSLGQGLEFLIYFQGNSAPDKSGLPSDRFSAERTGGSVSTLTIQRTQQEDSAVYLCASSFGRETQYFGPGTRLLVL.

This clonotype was observed a few times. The chain's CDR3 is CASSRDPGRGSEAFF. In DNA, the CDR3 is TGTGCCAGCAGCCGCGACCCAGGGCGAGGGTCTGAAGCTTTCTTT. J is TRBJ1-1 and V is TRBV7-8; D may be TRBD1 (5 bases). The CDR3 contains 15 residues. Trimming cost V 5 bases and J 6 bases, with 19 bases left between them. Germline V lookup: CDR1 SGHVS, CDR2 FQNEAQ.

J is TRBJ2-2 and V is TRBV6-2 or TRBV6-3, with D uncertain. V shed 3 bases and J shed 0 bases, with 8 bases lying between them. The CDR3 extends over 15 amino acids. The germline V gene has CDR1 MNHEY and CDR2 SVGEGT. The CDR3 region has the DNA TGTGCCAGCAGTTATTCCCCGACGAACACCGGGGAGCTGTTTTTT. Its translation: CASSYSPTNTGELFF.

This sequence joins TRBV20-1 and TRBJ2-5; 9 positions agree with TRBD1. The CDR3 has 16 residues. Trimming cost V 0 bases and J 10 bases; bases outside gene matches: 15. CDR1 and CDR2 from the germline V gene are DFQATT and SNEGSKA (reference sequence). CDR3 protein: CSARDRDRAWAGGQYF. DNA of the CDR3: TGCAGTGCTAGAGACCGGGACAGGGCCTGGGCAGGGGGCCAGTACTTC.

In this sample, this clonotype turned up many times. J is TRBJ2-2 and V is TRBV5-4, with 10 bases fitting TRBD1. V lost 0 bases to trimming and J lost 5 bases; unmatched junction nucleotides: 4. This CDR3 contains 16 residues. Looked up from germline, CDR1 is SGHNT and CDR2 is YYREEE (reference sequence). This chain's CDR3 is CASSLVPGQGTGELFF. The CDR3 DNA reads TGTGCCAGCAGCTTGGTCCCGGGACAGGGGACCGGGGAGCTGTTTTTT. Full variable domain (rest looked up from reference TRBV5-4 and TRBJ2-2): ETGVTQSPTHLIKTRGQQVTLRCSSQSGHNTVSWYQQALGQGPQFIFQYYREEENGRGNFPPRFSGLQFPNYSSELNVNALELDDSALYLCASSLVPGQGTGELFFGEGSRLTVL.

The rearrangement links TRBV12-3 or TRBV12-4 to TRBJ1-2; D remains ambiguous. The CDR3 extends over 13 amino acids. Trimming pared 5 bases from V and 4 bases from J, leaving 11 bases between. CDR3 protein: CASSVRAGYGYTF. For the CDR3, the DNA is TGTGCCAGCAGTGTTCGGGCTGGCTATGGCTACACCTTC.

In its sample, this clonotype was seen a few times. J is TRBJ2-3 and V is TRBV5-1; 12 bases match TRBD2. The CDR3 totals 14 residues. The V and J ends lost 4 bases and 8 bases, in that order; junction bases with no gene match: 5. CDR1 and CDR2 from the germline V gene are SGHRS and YFSETQ. In DNA form, the CDR3 reads TGCGCCAGCAGCCCCGGACTAGCGGGGATTACGCAGTATTTT. Its protein product is CASSPGLAGITQYF.

In this sample, this clonotype turned up a few times. The chain couples TRBV5-1 to TRBJ2-4; D remains unclear. Germline V gene sequence: CDR1 SGHRS, CDR2 YFSETQ. This CDR3 is 15 amino acids long. V lost 1 base to trimming and J lost 2 bases, with 10 bases between them. The CDR3 nucleotides read TGCGCCAGCAGCTTGTATGGACCCTCCAAAAACATTCAGTACTTC. Translating it yields CASSLYGPSKNIQYF.

This clonotype was detected many times. The chain couples TRBV5-6 to TRBJ2-5; the D gene is possibly TRBD2 (6 bases). The V end lost 7 bases, the J end lost 5 bases, and 15 bases lay between the germline ends. Germline V CDR1 and CDR2: SGHDT, YYEEEE. The CDR3 is made up of 13 amino acids. The CDR3 loop reads CASGDGGRETQYF. The CDR3 coding sequence is TGTGCCAGCGGAGACGGGGGAAGGGAGACCCAGTACTTC.

The CDR3 DNA is TGTGCCAGCAGCCGGACTAGCGGGGATGGAGAGACCCAGTACTTC. Its translation: CASSRTSGDGETQYF. This sequence joins TRBV5-4 and TRBJ2-5; 12 nucleotides line up with TRBD2. Germline CDR1 is SGHNT and CDR2 is YYREEE (reference sequence). The V segment lost 4 bases and the J segment 4 bases; nucleotides outside the gene matches: 5. The CDR3 totals 15 residues.

This clonotype has more than one count but fewer than ten. The V and J genes are TRBV10-3 and TRBJ1-2; 8 bases line up with TRBD1. The CDR3 covers 13 residues. The J segment lost 4 bases and the V segment lost 7 bases, leaving 5 bases of the junction unmatched. Per the germline V gene, CDR1 is ENHRY and CDR2 is SYGVKD. The CDR3 loop reads CAITRDRTYGYTF. The CDR3 DNA reads as TGTGCCATCACTCGGGACAGGACCTATGGCTACACCTTC.

This clonotype was detected many times. The junction departs from the called germline gene at one end, perhaps through a read error. This chain links TRBV12-3 or TRBV12-4 with TRBJ1-2, with TRBD1 matching 7 bases. CDR3 length equals 12 residues. The CDR3 DNA follows: TGTGCCAGCAGTCCAAACTGGACAGGTGGTTTATTC. Its translation is CASSPNWTGGLF.

This clonotype was seen many times. The chain has TRBV12-3 or TRBV12-4 and TRBJ1-3; D ambiguous. Between the trimmed V and J ends, which lost 6 bases and 4 bases, there was a span of 7 bases. This CDR3 contains 12 residues. Here the CDR3 DNA reads TGTGCCAGCAGCTTCTCCGGAAACACCATATATTTT. This gives the protein CASSFSGNTIYF.

This clonotype was recorded at least ten times. The chain couples TRBV13 to TRBJ1-6, with D possibly being TRBD1 (6 bases). V was trimmed by 3 bases and J by 6 bases, leaving 12 bases between them. The CDR3 covers 15 residues. From germline, CDR1 is PRHDT and CDR2 FYEKMQ (reference sequence). The CDR3 loop is CASSLGGQGNSPLHF. The CDR3 DNA reads TGTGCCAGCAGCTTGGGGGGGCAGGGTAATTCACCCCTCCACTTT. Using reference TRBV13 and TRBJ1-6 for the parts outside the CDR3, the full variable domain is AAGVIQSPRHLIKEKRETATLKCYPIPRHDTVYWYQQGPGQDPQFLISFYEKMQSDKGSIPDRFSAQQFSDYHSELNMSSLELGDSALYFCASSLGGQGNSPLHFGNGTRLTVT.

This clonotype was picked up a small number of times. Here the CDR3 DNA reads TGTGCCATCAGCCACGGGGGGGCGGGCAAGGAGACCCAGTACTTC. Residues: CAISHGGAGKETQYF. This chain joins TRBV10-3 and TRBJ2-5, with 8 bases matching TRBD2. Germline V gives CDR1 ENHRY, CDR2 SYGVKD. Germline trimming cut 6 bases from V and 5 bases from J; bases unmatched to any gene: 11. The CDR3 is 15 amino acids.

The CDR3 bases are TGTGCCAGCAGCGGGCGGGGGGTTAACTATGGCTACACCTTC. Translating gives CASSGRGVNYGYTF. The gene calls are TRBV28 and TRBJ1-2; a possible D gene is TRBD1 (5 bases). The CDR3 runs to 14 residues. Trimming left V 6 bases short and J 1 base short, with 12 bases between. Germline V lookup: CDR1 MDHEN, CDR2 SYDVKM.

This clonotype was observed a handful of times. V and J are TRBV7-3 and TRBJ1-3; no firm D call. Germline values: CDR1 SGHTA, CDR2 FQGTGA. The V end lost 4 bases, the J end lost 0 bases, and 10 bases lay between the germline ends. The CDR3 loop spans 15 amino acids. This chain's CDR3 is CASSSDGDSGNTIYF. CDR3 bases: TGTGCCAGCAGCTCAGACGGGGACTCTGGAAACACCATATATTTT.

This clonotype has only a few counts. The gene calls are TRBV6-6 and TRBJ1-2, with D uncertain. Germline loops: CDR1 MNHNY, CDR2 SVGAGI (reference sequence). This CDR3 contains 13 residues. Trimming shortened V by 6 bases and J by 3 bases, and 11 bases separated the two germline ends. The CDR3 region has the DNA TGTGCCAGCAGAAAAGGGTCCTACTATGGCTACACCTTC. As protein: CASRKGSYYGYTF.

This clonotype was counted between two and nine times. The chain uses TRBV10-2 and TRBJ1-6; D may be TRBD1 (6 bases). Germline V gives CDR1 WSHSY, CDR2 SAAADI. CDR3 length: 14 residues. Trimming removed 6 bases at V and 6 bases at J, with 12 bases between. The CDR3 DNA is TGCGCCAGCAGGGAACAGGGATCTAATTCACCCCTCCACTTT. Protein: CASREQGSNSPLHF.

This clonotype appeared many times. The V gene is TRBV5-1, the J gene TRBJ2-3; D may match TRBD1 or TRBD2 (5 bases each). The V and J ends lost 9 bases and 8 bases respectively, with 16 bases between them. In germline, CDR1 is SGHRS, CDR2 YFSETQ. This CDR3 is built from 12 residues. The CDR3: CAILPRGRTQYF. CDR3 DNA: TGCGCCATCCTTCCCCGGGGACGTACGCAGTATTTT. The variable domain in full, completed from reference TRBV5-1 and TRBJ2-3, reads KAGVTQTPRYLIKTRGQQVTLSCSPISGHRSVSWYQQTPGQGLQFLFEYFSETQRNKGNFPGRFSGRQFSNSRSEMNVSTLELGDSALYLCAILPRGRTQYFGPGTRLTVL.

At least ten counts were recorded for this clonotype. V and J are TRBV6-2 or TRBV6-3 and TRBJ2-3, with D possibly matching TRBD1 (6 bases). V was pared by 3 bases and J by 1 base, with 11 bases between. The CDR3 has 15 amino acids. CDR1 is MNHEY and CDR2 is SVGEGT in the germline V gene. In DNA form, the CDR3 reads TGTGCCAGCAGTTATGTCAGGGGAGGCACAGATACGCAGTATTTT. It codes for CASSYVRGGTDTQYF.

The V gene is TRBV4-3, the J gene TRBJ2-1; no reliable D call. The length of the CDR3 is 14 residues. Trimming removed 0 bases at V and 9 bases at J, with 12 bases between. Per germline, CDR1 LGHNA and CDR2 YSLEER. For the CDR3, the DNA is TGCGCCAGCAGCCAAGAAGCCCTCATGGGTGAGCAGTTCTTC. Translation gives CASSQEALMGEQFF.

The V call is TRBV6-6, the J call TRBJ2-7; no clear D gene. This CDR3 spans 12 amino acids. Germline CDR1 reads MNHNY; CDR2 reads SVGAGI (reference sequence). V lost 8 bases and J lost 4, with 12 bases in between. CDR3 DNA: TGTGCCAGCCGCATAGGGTTTTACGAGCAGTACTTC. This codes for CASRIGFYEQYF.

This clonotype has just a few counts. The chain carries TRBV5-8 and TRBJ2-2; D possibly uses TRBD1 or TRBD2 (6 bases each). CDR1 is SGHTS, CDR2 YDEGEE, per germline. The V gene lost 0 bases and the J gene lost 3 bases, with 15 bases spanning the gap. This CDR3 contains 17 residues. The DNA for the CDR3 is TGTGCCAGCAGCTTGGATTCTCCGGGGGCCTACACCGGGGAGCTGTTTTTT. Translated, it gives CASSLDSPGAYTGELFF.

This clonotype was seen at least ten times. This chain uses TRBV20-1 with TRBJ2-7; 8 nucleotides agree with TRBD1. With 2 bases clipped from V and 2 bases from J, the junction kept 5 bases outside the gene matches. CDR3 length: 14 residues. Germline V gene data show CDR1 as DFQATT and CDR2 as SNEGSKA (reference sequence). CDR3 protein: CSARSGQGAYEQYV. The CDR3 nucleotides read TGCAGTGCTAGATCAGGACAGGGTGCCTACGAGCAGTACGTC.

This sequence joins TRBV9 and TRBJ2-3; the D call may be TRBD1 or TRBD2 (7 bases each). The CDR3 extends over 18 amino acids. Trimming shortened V by 1 base and J by 0 bases, and 18 bases separated the two germline ends. The germline CDR1 and CDR2 sequences are SGDLS and YYNGEE. Here the CDR3 DNA reads TGTGCCAGCAGCGTATTAGCCAGGGGGGGGACTAGCACAGATACGCAGTATTTT. Protein product: CASSVLARGGTSTDTQYF. The variable domain in full, completed from reference TRBV9 and TRBJ2-3, reads DSGVTQTPKHLITATGQRVTLRCSPRSGDLSVYWYQQSLDQGLQFLIQYYNGEERAKGNILERFSAQQFPDLHSELNLSSLELGDSALYFCASSVLARGGTSTDTQYFGPGTRLTVL.

This clonotype was recorded many times. The chain employs TRBV7-2 and TRBJ1-2; D is unresolved. The CDR3 runs to 14 residues. The V and J ends lost 5 bases and 4 bases respectively, with 14 bases between them. CDR1 and CDR2 from the germline V gene are SGHTA and FQGNSA. The CDR3 is CASSRAEGGYGYTF. The CDR3 DNA reads as TGTGCCAGCAGCCGGGCGGAGGGTGGCTATGGCTACACCTTC.